The clone carrying this T cell receptor beta chain was found many times. Antigen specificity is unknown. The data stem from a study of graft-versus-host responses after intestinal transplantation. Study overall: Multivisceral, liver-intestinal, or isolated intestinal grafts went to recipients. The whole recipient group had anti-thymocyte globulin induction followed by tacrolimus and steroids for roughly three years. Study-level points and caveats: GvH clones turned up in recipient marrow; some had shown up first in ileum or blood. HvG clone declines early post-transplant were associated with peak circulating GvH levels.

Profiling relied on immunoSEQ multiplex PCR, and the TCRdb table lists in-frame clones only, not all of them. The sample consists of around 93,000 clones, around 90% of them appearing once. V lost 5 bases to trimming and J lost 4 bases; unmatched junction nucleotides: 20. This CDR3 comprises 19 residues. Germline CDR1 PRHDT, CDR2 FYEKMQ (reference sequence). This chain connects TRBV13 to TRBJ1-3; TRBD1 aligns across 7 bases. This specimen consisted of unstimulated CD8+ T cells sorted from spleen or lymph node cells, obtained before intestinal transplant. This receptor was identified in a human donor who received an intestinal transplant. The CDR3 DNA follows: TGTGCCAGCAGCCATCACCCAGCCGCAGGGGGGGTCGGAGGAAACACCATATATTTT. Translation: CASSHHPAAGGVGGNTIYF.